Sequencing of this T cell receptor beta chain was carried out in a study of beta chain features in type 1 diabetes (dated by TCRdb to the late 2010s). Some background on the complete study: Mean age, gender distribution, total cell number and subset yield were not different between patients and healthy donors. Across all samples, 107,917,701 sorted cells were examined, and cell number per subset correlated strongly with RNA yield. In the study, TCRB repertoires of sorted circulating CD4+ T cell subsets from recently diagnosed type 1 diabetes patients were compared with those of matched healthy donors. Regulatory and stem cell-like memory subsets were isolated from only 8 patients and roughly 8 healthy donors, whereas naive and central memory subsets came from all 28 donors. Results the study describes overall, beyond this receptor: Because cDNA rather than genomic DNA was sequenced, highly expressing activated cells could have been over-represented, although no difference in activation and CD3 levels was found between groups. Type 1 diabetes patients showed a moderate but significant shortening of TCRB CDR3 length in all four CD4+ subsets. The naive, central memory and regulatory TCRB repertoires appeared to resemble one another more closely among patients than among healthy donors. Patients with type 1 diabetes made fewer insertions and deleted more nucleotides at VDJ recombination sites, implying thymic rearrangement abnormalities. Only small numbers of individuals were included in the HLA sub-analyses, which left unresolved whether HLA type had any influence on TCRB rearrangement. PCR may preferentially amplify shorter templates, but because patient and control samples were amplified and corrected together, any resulting skew would affect both groups equally.

The High Capacity cDNA Reverse Transcription Kit was used to reverse transcribe all of the isolated RNA, meaning that expressed TCRB transcripts were what got sequenced. Naive, central memory and regulatory T cell samples underwent deep immunoSEQ sequencing, averaging around 4 million total reads per sample. Sorted cells were lysed in RLT buffer and RNA was extracted with DNase-treated RNeasy Micro or Mini kits, depending on cell number. Each cell subset was processed separately to prevent cross-contamination, with patient and healthy donor samples processed together. The immunoSEQ multiplex PCR was used to amplify TCRB sequences from cDNA, yielding 87-bp fragments that span the CDR3 region. The amplicons were sequenced using the Illumina HiSeq platform. For the original study's pipeline: Synthetic template baselines were used to correct PCR bias computationally, reads within Hamming distance 2 were collapsed together, and singletons that could not be merged were discarded. Reads were aligned against IMGT to assign V, D and J genes, CDR3 length and insertions or deletions at six rearrangement sites. Within each subset, clonotype counts were normalized to sorted cell number, and only after that were true diversity and Gini coefficients computed with the tcR R package. The overlap coefficient, calculated on TCRB nucleotide sequences, was used to measure repertoire sharing. Out-of-frame TCRB sequences from naive cells were analyzed as a proxy for the pre-selection repertoire. TCRdb took over this immuneACCESS table, retaining in-frame rearrangements with V and J assigned. Such tables are incomplete; in checked studies, under half of the missing clones stem from an unresolved V gene, and the remainder is unexplained. Clone size and V and J calls were adopted from that table, with D and trimming inferred from the DNA. This sample comprises fewer than 350,000 clones, roughly a fifth of them detected only once. 0.044% of the sample comes from the top ten.

Each donor gave one peripheral blood draw, around 100 mL on average, collected into heparinised tubes. A BD FACSAria II was used to sort naive, central memory, regulatory and stem cell-like memory CD4+ T cells with a panel that included CD45RO, CCR7, CD25, CD127, CD95 and CD27. Purity was above 98% for every sorted population. PBMCs were isolated immediately by Lymphoprep density gradient centrifugation and stained directly without culture. To minimize batch effects, samples were stained and sorted in pairs, one healthy donor with one patient per experiment. Germline trimming: 6 bases from V, 4 bases from J; junction bases outside gene matches: 11. CDR1 SGHDN and CDR2 FVKESK are derived from the germline V gene. Spanning cysteine to phenylalanine, the CDR3 consists of 16 amino acids. Only the CDR3 DNA stays, 48 bases, in frame from base 1. Points on this clone: Its recognized antigen is unknown. No base-level quality is on record; no much larger clone is a single base apart.

The sequence is built from TRBV14 and TRBJ2-2; 7 nucleotides in the junction match TRBD2. This TCR derives from a woman aged 18-29 years in good health. The sample was naive CD4+ T cells from blood. Explained via the paper, the cell subset or site label denotes: true naive CD4+ T cells. The CDR3: CASSPHRAGPTGELFF. The nucleotide sequence is TGTGCCAGCAGTCCCCATCGAGCGGGACCCACCGGGGAGCTGTTTTTT.